This T cell receptor beta chain comes out of a study of Ad26.COV2.S vaccination and SARS-CoV-2 variants. Indicated treatment: around 19 received Ad26.COV2.S at low or high dose, single or two shots; five or six received placebo; per-sample allocation not given. At day 63 after the first vaccine or placebo injection, samples were drawn. Profiled with immunoSEQ multiplex PCR; TCRdb holds only in-frame clones, not every one. This sample yields hundreds of thousands of clones, of which around 88% are seen a single time; around 10% belongs to the top ten. The germline V gene encodes CDR1 LNHDA and CDR2 SQIVND (reference sequence). CDR3 length: 17 amino acids. V trimming: 5 bases; J trimming: 5 bases; junction bases outside the gene matches: 13.

This clonotype was obtained from a person aged 18-65 years who received the Ad26.COV2.S COVID-19 vaccine or a placebo. The rearrangement uses TRBV19 and TRBJ2-7; 12 nucleotides line up with TRBD1. The sample was peripheral blood, taken in a trial of Ad26.COV2.S vaccine versus placebo. CDR3 amino acids: CASSPVPGQGAHNEQYF. CDR3 nucleotide sequence: TGTGCCAGTAGTCCCGTCCCGGGACAGGGGGCGCACAACGAGCAGTACTTC.